This T cell receptor (beta chain) emerged from a study of T cells in Graves' hyperthyroidism and ophthalmopathy. Broader study findings: Blood also showed most of the thyroid clonotypes that were expanded above 0.001. The model's output predicted ophthalmopathy at a median of about 5.9 months prior to onset.

Amplified TCR beta CDR3 regions came from RNA transcripts. A set of HTBI primers served as the primers for a first-round RT-PCR of the TCR CDR3. TCRdb reprocessed the multiplex PCR reads with MiXCR, giving one entry per CDR3 protein. Seen here are 480,000 or so distinct CDR3 sequences, approximately 49% observed once, and the top ten hold around 47%. This clonotype was found many times. Its target is not known. Reasons for excluding patients were uncontrolled infection, other autoimmune disease, pregnancy or lactation. This CDR3 has 15 amino acids. Trimming pared 2 bases from V and 4 bases from J, leaving 14 bases between. Germline CDR1 and CDR2: SGHTA and FQGNSA.

This receptor was obtained from an adult woman with Graves' disease, either hyperthyroidism or ophthalmopathy (not recorded which). The genes are TRBV7-2 and TRBJ1-2; D unresolved. Sequencing was performed on peripheral blood or thyroid tissue (not recorded which). CDR3 in amino acids: CASSLSSAALYGYTF. The CDR3 nucleotides are TGTGCCAGCAGCTTATCGTCAGCTGCCCTCTATGGCTACACCTTC.